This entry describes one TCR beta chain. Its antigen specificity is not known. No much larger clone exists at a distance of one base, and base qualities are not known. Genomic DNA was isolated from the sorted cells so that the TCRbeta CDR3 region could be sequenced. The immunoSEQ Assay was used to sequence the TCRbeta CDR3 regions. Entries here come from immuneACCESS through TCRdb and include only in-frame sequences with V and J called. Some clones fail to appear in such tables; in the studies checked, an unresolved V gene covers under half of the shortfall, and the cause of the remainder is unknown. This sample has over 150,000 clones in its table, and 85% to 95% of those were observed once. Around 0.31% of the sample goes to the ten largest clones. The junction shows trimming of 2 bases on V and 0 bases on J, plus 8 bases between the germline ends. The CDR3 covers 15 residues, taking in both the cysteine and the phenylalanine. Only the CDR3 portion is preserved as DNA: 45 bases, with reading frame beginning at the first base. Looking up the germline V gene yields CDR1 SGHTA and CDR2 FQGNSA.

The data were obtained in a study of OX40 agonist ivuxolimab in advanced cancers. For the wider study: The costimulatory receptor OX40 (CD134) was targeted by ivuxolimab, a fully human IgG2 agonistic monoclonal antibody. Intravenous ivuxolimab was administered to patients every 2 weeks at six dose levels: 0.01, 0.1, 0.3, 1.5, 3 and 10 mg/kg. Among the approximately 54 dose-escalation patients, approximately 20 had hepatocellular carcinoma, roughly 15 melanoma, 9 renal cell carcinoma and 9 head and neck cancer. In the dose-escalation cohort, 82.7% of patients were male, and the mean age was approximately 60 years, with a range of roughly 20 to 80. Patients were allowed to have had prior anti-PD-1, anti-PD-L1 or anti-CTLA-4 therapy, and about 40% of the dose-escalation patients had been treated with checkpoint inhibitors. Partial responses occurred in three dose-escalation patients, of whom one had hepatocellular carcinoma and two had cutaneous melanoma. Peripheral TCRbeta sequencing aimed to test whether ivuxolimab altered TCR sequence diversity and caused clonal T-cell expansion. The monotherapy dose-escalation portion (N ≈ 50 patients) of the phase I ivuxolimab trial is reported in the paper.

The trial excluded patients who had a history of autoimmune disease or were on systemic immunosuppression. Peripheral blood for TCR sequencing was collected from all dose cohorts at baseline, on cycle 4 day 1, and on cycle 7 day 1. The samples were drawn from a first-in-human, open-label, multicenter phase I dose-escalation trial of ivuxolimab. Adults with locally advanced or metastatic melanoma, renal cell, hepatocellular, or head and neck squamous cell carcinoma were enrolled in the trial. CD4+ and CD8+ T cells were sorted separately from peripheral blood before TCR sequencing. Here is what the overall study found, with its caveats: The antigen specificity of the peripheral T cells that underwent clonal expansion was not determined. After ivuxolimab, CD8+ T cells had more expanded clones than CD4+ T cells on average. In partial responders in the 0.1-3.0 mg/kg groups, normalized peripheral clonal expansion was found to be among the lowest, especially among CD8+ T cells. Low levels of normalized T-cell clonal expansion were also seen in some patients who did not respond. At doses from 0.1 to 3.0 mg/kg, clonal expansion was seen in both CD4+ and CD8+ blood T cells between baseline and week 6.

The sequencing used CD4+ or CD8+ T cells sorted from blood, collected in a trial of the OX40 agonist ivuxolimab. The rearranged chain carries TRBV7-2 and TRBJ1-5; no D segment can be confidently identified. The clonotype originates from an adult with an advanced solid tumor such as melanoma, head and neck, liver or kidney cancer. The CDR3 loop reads CASSLQQYSNQPQHF. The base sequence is TGTGCCAGCAGCTTACAACAGTATAGCAATCAGCCCCAGCATTTT.